This entry describes one T cell receptor (beta chain). Its antigen is currently unknown. MiXCR, applied by TCRdb to the reads, yields one record per CDR3 protein. The sample includes some 500,000 distinct CDR3 sequences, approximately 40% of them seen just once. The data derive from a study of T cell repertoires in cytomegalovirus infection. Findings and caveats of the study: Clonotypes of TCR beta that were HLA-C-restricted and CMV-specific dominated the ex vivo response.

The material sequenced was cultured PBMCs, taken from culture after CMV antigen stimulation. This TCR was recovered from a human donor in good health (CMV status not recorded). Some clones in this sample may be carry-over from other donors' samples.

The CDR3 is CASRPIPGRGSTWTQYF. The CDR3 region has the DNA TGTGCCAGCAGGCCAATCCCTGGGCGGGGGTCGACGTGGACCCAGTACTTC. The rearrangement links TRBV28 to TRBJ2-5; 7 nucleotides match TRBD2. The J segment lost 7 bases and the V segment lost 6 bases, leaving 20 bases of the junction unmatched. In germline, CDR1 is MDHEN, CDR2 SYDVKM. The CDR3 is 17 amino acids. Drawing the rest from reference TRBV28 and TRBJ2-5, the complete variable domain is DVKVTQSSRYLVKRTGEKVFLECVQDMDHENMFWYRQDPGLGLRLIYFSYDVKMKEKGDIPEGYSVSREKKERFSLILESASTNQTSMYLCASRPIPGRGSTWTQYFGPGTRLLVL.